This T cell receptor (beta chain) was obtained from a study of T cell clones after liver transplantation. Looking at the study overall: Samples came from ITN030ST, which attempted immunosuppression withdrawal within 2 years of liver transplantation. A pre-transplant mixed lymphocyte reaction with TCRbeta sequencing defined graft-donor-reactive clones followed in post-transplant blood. Three of the eight recipients were HCV-positive; the rest had non-autoimmune, non-viral transplant indications.

Study-level findings and limits: Graft donor-reactive T cells may have migrated into the graft rather than being deleted.

The CDR3 extends over 19 amino acids. The junction had 16 bases not matched to a gene; V was cut back by 4 bases and J by 1 base. The germline V gene has CDR1 LNHDA and CDR2 SQIVND (reference sequence). This clone was seen only once. Its antigen is unknown. TCRdb's copy holds only in-frame clones and misses some; the assay was immunoSEQ multiplex PCR. In the table there are roughly 120,000 clones, about nine tenths of which are singletons. The TCR comes from a human patient who received a liver transplant. The T cells may come from the graft donor. The rearrangement links TRBV19 to TRBJ1-5; 7 positions agree with TRBD1. This sample comprised CD4+ T cells from blood, obtained 12 months after liver transplant. CDR3 DNA sequence: TGTGCCAGTAGTAGAAGGGCCGCCCGGGGGGGACAGAGCAATCAGCCCCAGCATTTT. It translates to CASSRRAARGGQSNQPQHF.